This T cell receptor beta chain was retrieved from a study of technical replicates of blood from several donors. The assay was immunoSEQ multiplex PCR, and TCRdb's table has in-frame clones only and misses some. This table has more than 75,000 clones, approximately 94% appearing once. CDR3 length: 14 amino acids. The germline CDR1 and CDR2 sequences are MNHEY and SVGAGI. Trimming cost V 1 base and J 4 bases; bases outside gene matches: 3. The origin of this receptor is a human donor in good health. Sequencing was carried out using T cells isolated from PBMCs. This sequence joins TRBV6-5 and TRBJ1-2; 7 bases are a match to TRBD1. The CDR3: CASSYYGTAYGYTF. CDR3 coding DNA: TGTGCCAGCAGTTACTACGGGACAGCCTATGGCTACACCTTC.